This T cell receptor (beta chain) stems from a study of blood T cells in healthy people across ages. Next came a second PCR, run for about 7 to 11 cycles, which used a sample-barcoded 5' primer along with a J-beta primer mix. TCRdb used MiXCR to reprocess the 5' RACE reads, holding one entry per CDR3 protein. The data hold some 1.7 million distinct CDR3 sequences, with 28% observed a single time. Trimming removed 6 bases from V and 0 bases from J; junction bases left unmatched: 11. CDR1 and CDR2 (germline): SQVTM, ANQGSEA. The CDR3 is 15 amino acids. This clonotype was found many times. The clonotype comes from a woman under 40 in good health. The rearrangement joins TRBV29-1 to TRBJ2-7, with TRBD2 matching 7 bases. The specimen sequenced was blood. The CDR3 DNA reads as TGCAGCGTGAGGGGTCGGGACTATGCCTCCTACGAGCAGTACTTC. As protein: CSVRGRDYASYEQYF.